This T cell receptor (beta chain) was recovered during a study of control samples from healthy donors and cancer patients. This CDR3 contains 14 residues. The ends were cut back, 7 bases at V and 3 bases at J, with 13 bases in the middle. Germline lookup yields CDR1 SGHAT and CDR2 FQNNGV. The table came from immunoSEQ multiplex PCR; TCRdb's copy has only in-frame clones and leaves some out. This table has some 22,000 clones, around 84% appearing once. Sequenced input: PBMCs. This chain joins TRBV11-2 and TRBJ2-1; D is unresolved. This sequence was found in a man in his sixties with colorectal cancer. The CDR3 protein is CASTPGPLYNEQFF. The CDR3 coding sequence is TGTGCCAGCACCCCTGGGCCCCTCTACAATGAGCAGTTCTTC.